What follows are 4 T cell receptor beta chains derived from one specimen sequenced in a study of T cells after yellow fever vaccination. TCRdb independently ran MiXCR on the 5' RACE reads; one entry per CDR3 protein. Of hundreds of thousands of distinct CDR3 sequences in the sample, around 3.6% were seen once. The sample consisted of PBMCs, taken on the day of the yellow fever booster vaccination. These receptors originate from a man between 18 and 35 years old who received the YFV17D yellow fever vaccine.

This clonotype was observed at least ten times. The chain is built from TRBV6-5 and TRBJ1-5, with D possibly being TRBD1 (6 bases). The CDR3 has 15 amino acids. CDR1 and CDR2 (germline): MNHEY, SVGAGI. V lost 6 bases and J lost 2, with 14 bases in between. CDR3 nucleotide sequence: TGTGCCAGCAGCCCGGGGGCGCGTGGCAATCAGCCCCAGCATTTT. Its translation: CASSPGARGNQPQHF.

The table lists this clonotype with a few counts. This chain uses TRBV14 with TRBJ1-1; no clear D. V was clipped by 0 bases and J by 0 bases, with 11 bases between them. The CDR3 runs to 16 residues. In germline, CDR1 is SGHDN, CDR2 FVKESK. The CDR3 protein is CASSQEDWQLNTEAFF. In DNA, the CDR3 is TGTGCCAGCAGCCAAGAAGATTGGCAGTTGAACACTGAAGCTTTCTTT.

The table lists this clonotype with many counts. CDR3 DNA sequence: TGTGCCAGCAGCATAACACTAGGCTCCTACAATGAGCAGTTCTTC. Its protein is CASSITLGSYNEQFF. The chain carries TRBV7-2 and TRBJ2-1, with D perhaps TRBD2 (5 bases). Trimming cost V 5 bases and J 0 bases, with 11 bases left between them. Germline CDR1 SGHTA, CDR2 FQGNSA. The CDR3 has 15 amino acids.

This clonotype was seen more than once but under ten times. The chain is built from TRBV11-2 and TRBJ2-3; D is undetermined. V gave up 1 base and J gave up 6 bases, with 11 bases separating them. Germline lookup yields CDR1 SGHAT and CDR2 FQNNGV. The length of the CDR3 is 14 residues. The CDR3 sequence is CASSLGWGSDTQYF. DNA of the CDR3: TGTGCCAGCAGCTTAGGTTGGGGATCGGATACGCAGTATTTT.